A selection of T cell receptor beta chains follows, all from one sample in a study of Ad26.COV2.S vaccination and SARS-CoV-2 variants. TCRdb's table, derived via immunoSEQ multiplex PCR, lists solely in-frame clones and lacks some. The sample has about 400,000 clones, around 92% seen once. The sample here was peripheral blood, taken in a trial of Ad26.COV2.S vaccine versus placebo. All receptors come from a person aged 18-65 years who received the Ad26.COV2.S COVID-19 vaccine or a placebo. The CDR3 runs from the conserved cysteine through the conserved F or W. D genes are given only for firm matches. Some rows mark clone size as missing; the rest say once, few, many or name a class of expanded clone.

J gene	V gene	clone size	D gene	CDR3 protein	CDR3 DNA
TRBJ1-1	TRBV7-7	-	TRBD1	CASSATGGAPLSTEAFF	TGTGCCAGCAGCGCGACAGGGGGAGCGCCCCTTAGCACTGAAGCTTTCTTT
TRBJ2-4	TRBV2	-	TRBD1	CASSDSQGAYGGDIQYF	TGTGCCAGCAGTGATAGCCAGGGGGCTTATGGGGGTGACATTCAGTACTTC
TRBJ2-1	TRBV5-4	-	TRBD1	CASSLATGGVSYNEQFF	TGTGCCAGCAGCTTGGCAACAGGGGGAGTTTCCTACAATGAGCAGTTCTTC
TRBJ1-2	TRBV7-8	-	-	CASSPAYYGYTF	TGTGCCAGCAGCCCTGCCTACTATGGCTACACCTTC
TRBJ2-1	TRBV27	-	TRBD2	CASSLTSGGSYNEQFF	TGTGCCAGCAGTTTGACTAGCGGGGGATCCTACAATGAGCAGTTCTTC
TRBJ2-6	TRBV15	-	-	CATSRLRLLSGANVLTF	TGTGCCACCAGCAGACTCCGACTACTCTCTGGGGCCAACGTCCTGACTTTC
TRBJ2-3	TRBV2	-	-	CASSEWGTTDTQYF	TGTGCCAGCAGTGAATGGGGGACTACAGATACGCAGTATTTT
TRBJ1-5	TRBV7-2	once	-	CASSSTGGGLSNQPQHF	TGTGCCAGCAGCTCTACCGGGGGGGGCCTAAGCAATCAGCCCCAGCATTTT
TRBJ2-5	TRBV11-2	-	TRBD2	CASSLTGTTWETQYF	TGTGCCAGCAGTCTTACCGGGACTACCTGGGAGACCCAGTACTTC
TRBJ2-3	TRBV6-2/TRBV6-3	-	TRBD2	CASSWVSGLAVNTDTQYF	TGTGCCAGCAGTTGGGTCTCGGGACTAGCGGTGAACACAGATACGCAGTATTTT
TRBJ1-6	TRBV27	-	-	CASLPGGSGFYNSPLHF	TGTGCCAGTCTCCCCGGAGGGAGTGGATTCTATAATTCACCCCTCCACTTT
TRBJ1-5	TRBV5-6	-	-	CASSLLGVNQPQHF	TGTGCCAGCAGCTTGCTCGGGGTGAATCAGCCCCAGCATTTT
TRBJ2-1	TRBV6-2/TRBV6-3	-	TRBD1	CASRPRQGGTFF	TGTGCCAGCAGACCTAGACAGGGGGGGACGTTCTTC
TRBJ1-6	TRBV19	few	-	CASSIFRNSPLHF	TGTGCCAGTAGTATTTTCCGCAATTCACCCCTCCACTTT
TRBJ2-3	TRBV3-1/TRBV3-2	once	TRBD2	CASSRSGASTDTQYF	TGTGCCAGCAGCAGAAGCGGGGCTAGCACAGATACGCAGTATTTT
TRBJ2-7	TRBV9	many	-	CASSPGREQYF	TGTGCCAGCAGCCCCGGCAGAGAGCAGTACTTC
TRBJ2-1	TRBV10-3	-	-	CAISESGQGRDNEQFF	TGTGCCATCAGTGAGTCGGGGCAGGGGCGAGACAATGAGCAGTTCTTC
TRBJ2-5	TRBV5-6	-	-	CASSLGFETQYF	TGTGCCAGCAGCTTGGGTTTCGAGACCCAGTACTTC
TRBJ1-2	TRBV5-1	-	-	CASSYSGRDINYGYTF	TGCGCCAGCAGCTATTCAGGGAGGGATATAAACTATGGCTACACCTTC
TRBJ2-3	TRBV29-1	-	-	CSVGGVGDTQYF	TGCAGCGTTGGCGGAGTTGGAGATACGCAGTATTTT
TRBJ2-1	TRBV5-6	-	-	CASSSPDRFNEQFF	TGTGCCAGCAGCAGTCCGGACAGATTCAATGAGCAGTTCTTC
TRBJ2-1	TRBV14	-	TRBD2	CASSPATGGFNEQFF	TGTGCCAGCAGCCCAGCAACGGGGGGGTTTAATGAGCAGTTCTTC
TRBJ2-2	TRBV11-2	-	TRBD2	CASSLFPGLAATGELFF	TGTGCCAGCAGCTTATTCCCGGGACTAGCGGCGACCGGGGAGCTGTTTTTT
TRBJ2-5	TRBV5-1	-	TRBD1	CASSLGPRGQEQETQYF	TGCGCCAGCAGCTTGGGTCCTAGGGGGCAAGAACAAGAGACCCAGTACTTC
TRBJ1-6	TRBV29-1	-	-	CSDRDRLLWESPLHF	TGCAGCGATCGAGACAGGCTACTGTGGGAGTCACCCCTCCACTTT
TRBJ2-1	TRBV5-6	-	-	CASSWVPLGSEQFF	TGTGCCAGCAGCTGGGTCCCACTAGGAAGTGAGCAGTTCTTC
TRBJ2-1	TRBV7-2	-	TRBD2	CASSLTASGGAHEQFF	TGTGCCAGCAGCTTAACCGCTAGCGGGGGGGCTCATGAGCAGTTCTTC
TRBJ2-7	TRBV19	-	TRBD2	CASSNPGGGRSVYEQYF	TGTGCCAGTAGTAACCCCGGGGGAGGGAGATCCGTATACGAGCAGTACTTC
TRBJ1-5	TRBV2	once	TRBD1	CASREYLTGGEQPQHF	TGTGCCAGCAGGGAATACTTGACAGGGGGCGAACAGCCCCAGCATTTT
TRBJ1-6	TRBV15	-	-	CATSDNRELGSPLHF	TGTGCCACCAGCGACAACCGGGAGTTGGGTTCACCCCTCCACTTT
TRBJ2-7	TRBV12-3/TRBV12-4	-	-	CASTRGGEQYF	TGTGCCAGCACCAGGGGCGGCGAGCAGTACTTC
TRBJ2-2	TRBV4-1	-	-	CASHKAGFPNTGELFF	TGCGCCAGTCATAAGGCTGGGTTCCCGAACACCGGGGAGCTGTTTTTT
TRBJ1-1	TRBV6-2/TRBV6-3	-	-	CASSYKGGNTEAFF	TGTGCCAGCAGTTACAAGGGAGGCAACACTGAAGCTTTCTTT
TRBJ1-1	TRBV5-6	-	-	CASSLLYLGTEAFF	TGTGCCAGCAGCTTGTTGTACCTGGGAACTGAAGCTTTCTTT
TRBJ1-1	TRBV19	-	-	CASRPGSLNTEAFF	TGTGCCAGTAGACCCGGTTCCCTGAACACTGAAGCTTTCTTT
TRBJ2-7	TRBV7-9	once	TRBD1	CASSGPSGQSYEQYF	TGTGCCAGCAGCGGCCCGTCGGGACAGAGCTACGAGCAGTACTTC